This TCR beta chain stems from a study of regulatory T cells in long-lasting Graves disease listed by TCRdb under 2021. Context from the whole study: Newly diagnosed Graves' disease patients had taken antithyroid drugs for less than 3 months. Patients with persistent Graves' disease were compared with patients with newly diagnosed Graves' disease using TCR sequencing and RNA sequencing of peripheral blood. The study took place in China and was registered as a clinical trial. A total of about 35 samples underwent TCR sequencing, from about 13 patients with persistent Graves' disease and around 20 patients with newly diagnosed Graves' disease.

Paper-wide results and their limitations: A larger number of public clonotypes was shared among persistent patients (more than 2,500) than among newly diagnosed patients (about 990). Lower TCR Shannon entropy and fewer highly expanded clones were observed in persistent Graves' disease patients than in newly diagnosed patients, which suggested clonal expansion. Peripheral blood alone was examined, since thyroid tissue, which constituted the primary lesion, could not be accessed. The authors acknowledged the small sample size as a limitation that may reduce accuracy. Sequencing and analysis were limited to the TCR beta chain. TRBV28, TRBJ1-2 and TRBJ2-5 were preferentially used in persistent disease, while TRBV20-1 and TRBJ2-1 were favored in newly diagnosed disease.

This clonotype came up many times. What this receptor recognizes is not known. No base-level quality is on record; no much larger clone is a single base apart. Sample time point, as interpreted from the label and publication: newly diagnosed GD, antithyroid drugs for less than 3 months. RNA was extracted from PBMCs in TRIzol for both TCR sequencing and RNA sequencing. The diagnosis of Graves' disease was made according to American Thyroid Association guidelines. Recruitment of patients was carried out at an endocrinology department in Xi'an, China. From each patient, approximately 10 milliliters of peripheral blood was collected into an EDTA anticoagulant tube. Ficoll Paque Plus density gradient separation was used to isolate PBMCs, and no further T cell sorting was done. An Agilent 2100 Bioanalyzer and agarose gel were used to assess RNA quality, and a NanoDrop 2000 was used to measure RNA concentration.

Library preparation was by multiplex PCR. The reads were generated on an Illumina HiSeq 4000. CDR3 regions were amplified by Arm-PCR with iRepertoire HTBI primers to construct TCR beta libraries. Gel purification was performed on PCR products prior to sequencing. In the original analysis: Gene usage analysis of CDR3 amino acid clonotypes relied on the roughly 58 TRBV and 14 TRBJ segments identified across samples. Filtered high-quality paired reads were merged into contigs using COPE and FqMerger. Contigs were aligned with BLAST to IMGT TRBV, TRBD and TRBJ reference genes, and CDR3 was defined per IMGT. Highly expanded clones were defined as clonotypes with a frequency above 0.1%. Repertoire diversity was measured by Shannon entropy, and V-J evenness by the Gini coefficient. Public clonotypes were defined as clonotypes shared by more than one individual. TCRdb itself trimmed the public reads at Q25 with fastp, ran MiXCR and retained productive beta chains. Rows with one shared CDR3 protein collapse into an entry with the most common genes and DNA. TCRdb's processing, not the study's, gives the V and J calls here. The sample table contains roughly 530,000 distinct CDR3 sequences; only one count was recorded for roughly 15% of them. In total, the top ten clones hold around 25% of the sample.

Trimming at the junction amounts to 4 bases on V and 6 bases on J, and the germline ends lie 12 bases apart. The CDR3 spans 14 residues, from the cysteine through the phenylalanine. Only CDR3 DNA remains: 42 bases, in frame from the first base. This same sample was also taken into another study, of T cells in Graves' hyperthyroidism and ophthalmopathy. That second publication adds: A patient counted as having stable Graves' hyperthyroidism if no progression to ophthalmopathy occurred over 18 months of follow-up. The hyperthyroidism patients were between 18 and 65 years old and newly diagnosed, with a disease duration of less than 2 months. Exclusion was applied to patients with uncontrolled infections, other autoimmune diseases, pregnancy or lactation. Clinical symptoms, serum thyroxine and TRAb, thyroid ultrasound, and orbital computed tomography formed the basis for the diagnoses. The first round of RT-PCR for the TCR CDR3 was performed with the HTBI primer set and the Qiagen OneStep RT-PCR kit. Blood samples also contained most of the expanded thyroid clonotypes (frequency above 0.001), which suggests that blood repertoires may reflect thyroid immune responses. A 13 V-J signature model separated ophthalmopathy from stable hyperthyroidism, with approximately 87% sensitivity and 81.08% specificity in cross-validation and 80%/75% in testing. In validation, progression to ophthalmopathy was predicted by the model with approximately 67% sensitivity and 72.22% specificity, a median of about 6 months before onset. TCR V-J signatures able to tell the groups apart were searched for in a discovery cohort of some 100 patients, of whom approximately 40 had Graves' ophthalmopathy and around 56 had stable Graves' hyperthyroidism. Whether ophthalmopathy could be predicted prospectively was tested in an independent validation cohort made up of fewer than 20 hyperthyroidism patients plus 17 patients who later progressed to ophthalmopathy. The roughly 100 discovery patients were randomly divided into training and test sets at a 7:3 ratio. The study also compared thyroid tissue and blood T-cell repertoires from 6 or 7 Graves' hyperthyroidism patients. Following sampling, methimazole starting at 30 mg daily was given to hyperthyroidism patients, and high-dose intravenous methylprednisolone was given to ophthalmopathy patients. Libraries were constructed in a second round of multiplex PCR, after which size selection and purification were performed. Sequencing of the libraries was done on an Illumina HiSeq2000 using paired-end 100 bp reads. SOAPnuke was used to process the raw data, removing reads that contained adapters or uncalled bases, had a mean Phred below 15, or lacked an exact match to the constant primer or identifier. High-quality paired reads were merged using COPE v1.2.5, and each unique nucleotide sequence was defined as a clonotype. Clonotypes were aligned to IMGT TRBV, TRBD and TRBJ reference segments using MiTCR v1.1. Only V-J combinations with frequency above 0.0001, covering about 99% of repertoires, were analysed. The TCS score was defined as the ratio of F50 (clonal expansion) to E x V (chaos), calculated using BLOSUM62-based TCRdist between CDR3 peptides within each V-J. Welch's t-statistics and random forest reduced fewer than 600 V-J features to roughly 13, which were used in a naive Bayes classifier (R e1071). No statistical method was used to fix the sample size in advance, and group allocation was not hidden from the investigators. The paper describes TCR Vbeta CDR3 sequencing of 135 peripheral blood samples, made up of roughly 45 ophthalmopathy patients, around 78 hyperthyroidism patients and 17 progressor patients.

This sample comprised peripheral blood mononuclear cells (PBMCs), obtained at new diagnosis, from a patient treated with antithyroid drugs. The rearranged chain carries TRBV12-3 or TRBV12-4 and TRBJ2-2; a weak D assignment points to TRBD1 (6 bases agree). This TCR came from a woman aged 35-60 years with Graves disease. Donor details come from another sample of the same person, matched by shared clones. The CDR3 region reads CASSYLDRSGELFF. The DNA sequence is as follows: TGTGCCAGCAGTTACCTTGACAGGTCCGGGGAGCTGTTTTTT.